This TCR beta chain came from a study of blood T cell repertoires in COVID-19 (dated by TCRdb to about 2020). For the study in its entirety: Collaborator samples came from the United States, Italy and Spain and covered acute and convalescent phases of COVID-19. The material from the prospective study consisted of cDNA or gDNA derived from T cells, B-cell-depleted T cells, or PBMCs. Deeply sampled blood TCRbeta repertoires from subjects exposed to, actively infected with, or recovered from COVID-19 were included in the dataset. The repertoires were made available in a free public database intended to serve as a resource for research on the immune response to SARS-CoV-2. Samples were obtained from the ongoing ImmuneRACE study (first 160 participants) and from about 1,300 subjects provided by 6 global collaborators. Sample metadata almost always included a de-identified subject ID, COVID-19 status, age in years and sex. HLA class I and class II types, where available, came from metadata supplied by the sample provider rather than from assay-based typing.

In Seattle, one collaborating source enrolled patients while the infection was active and tracked those patients longitudinally over the course of disease. Whole blood was collected in K2EDTA tubes by collaborating institutions according to the institutions' own protocols. Collaborator samples were shipped for TCRbeta analysis as frozen whole blood, isolated PBMCs, or DNA extracted from either sample type. The CDR3 measures 16 amino acids from cysteine to phenylalanine. Only the CDR3 part of the read is kept: 48 bases, read in frame from the first base. The V end gives up 5 bases and the J end 7 bases, leaving 8 bases in the junction not matched to a gene. The germline V gene encodes CDR1 MGHDK and CDR2 SYGVNS. Comment on this clone: Its target antigen remains unknown. Base qualities are not recorded, but no much larger clone differs from it by a single base.

TCRbeta CDR3 regions were amplified from genomic DNA by means of the immunoSEQ Assay, a bias-controlled multiplex PCR. The study's own analysis went as follows. Nucleated cell counts per sample were estimated from amplification of reference gene primers within the assay. To quantify the absolute abundance of each unique TCRbeta CDR3 rearrangement, sequence reads were collapsed and filtered. For each sample, productive Simpson clonality was calculated as the square root of Simpson's diversity index across productive rearrangements. The immuneACCESS repertoire file appears here via TCRdb, limited to in-frame rearrangements. These files lack a portion of the clones; in checked studies, under half of the deficit traces to unresolved V genes, and the cause of the others is not known. V, J and clone size reflect that table, while D and trimming were determined from the DNA. For this sample the table gives under 250,000 clones, of which 80% to 95% were detected only once. The ten largest make up 0.83% of the sample.

The research as a whole found: Clinical and demographic metadata were provided uncurated, with the amount varying by source and participant.

The receptor was isolated from a man aged 25-45 years with COVID-19, enrolled during active disease. This chain joins TRBV25-1 to TRBJ1-6; 10 bases in the middle match TRBD1. Material: peripheral blood. The base sequence is TGTGCCAGCAGTTTTTCCGGGACAGGGGTGAATTCACCCCTCCACTTT. The translation is CASSFSGTGVNSPLHF.